This T cell receptor beta chain emerged from a study of blood T cell repertoires in COVID-19. Study as a whole: COVID-19 samples from acute and convalescent phases originated in the United States, Italy and Spain.

Two negative PCRs, clearance, or symptom resolution were required of recovered Cohort 3 donors. Profiled with immunoSEQ multiplex PCR; TCRdb holds only in-frame clones, not every one. The table includes some 490,000 clones, more than 85% detected once. V was pared by 2 bases and J by 6 bases, with 6 bases of the junction left unmatched. The germline V gene encodes CDR1 ENHRY and CDR2 SYGVKD. The CDR3 has 15 amino acids. Sequencing was performed on PBMCs or T cells enriched from blood (not recorded which). The receptor was derived from an older woman who had recovered from COVID-19. The chain links TRBV10-3 to TRBJ2-1, with TRBD1 matching over 8 bases. CDR3 amino acids: CAISERQGLVNEQFF. CDR3 bases: TGTGCCATCAGTGAGCGACAGGGGCTCGTCAATGAGCAGTTCTTC.